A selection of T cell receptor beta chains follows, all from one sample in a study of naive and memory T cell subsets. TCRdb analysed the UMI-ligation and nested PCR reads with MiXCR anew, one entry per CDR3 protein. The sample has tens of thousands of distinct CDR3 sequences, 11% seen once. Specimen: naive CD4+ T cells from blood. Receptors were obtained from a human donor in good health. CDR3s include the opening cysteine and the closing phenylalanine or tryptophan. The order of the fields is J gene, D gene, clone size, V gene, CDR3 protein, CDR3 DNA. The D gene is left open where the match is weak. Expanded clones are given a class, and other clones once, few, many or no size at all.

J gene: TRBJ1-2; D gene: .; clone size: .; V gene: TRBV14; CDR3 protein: CASSPLTGGRSYTF; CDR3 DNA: TGTGCCAGCAGCCCCCTGACCGGGGGAAGAAGCTACACCTTC
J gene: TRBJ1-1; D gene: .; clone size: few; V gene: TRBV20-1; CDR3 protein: CSATDPGNTEAFF; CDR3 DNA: TGCAGTGCTACCGACCCAGGGAACACTGAAGCTTTCTTT
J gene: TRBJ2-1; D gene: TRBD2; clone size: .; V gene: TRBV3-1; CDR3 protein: CASSQTTSGAYNEQFF; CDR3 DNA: TGTGCCAGCAGCCAAACGACTAGCGGGGCCTACAATGAGCAGTTCTTC
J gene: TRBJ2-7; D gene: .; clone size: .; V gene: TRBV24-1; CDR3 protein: CATSGDGLEIAF; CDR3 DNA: TGTGCCACCAGTGGAGATGGCCTCGAGATCGCCTTC
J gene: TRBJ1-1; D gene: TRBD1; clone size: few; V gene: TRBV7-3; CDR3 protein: CASSPGQPNSEAFF; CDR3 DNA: TGTGCCAGCAGCCCGGGACAGCCGAACTCTGAAGCTTTCTTT
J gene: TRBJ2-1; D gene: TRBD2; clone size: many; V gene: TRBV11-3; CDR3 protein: CASSQTTAGGPRQFF; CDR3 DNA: TGTGCCAGCAGCCAAACCACAGCGGGAGGGCCTCGTCAGTTCTTC
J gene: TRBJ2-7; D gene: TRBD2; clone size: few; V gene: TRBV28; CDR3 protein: CASKPRGWGGYEQYF; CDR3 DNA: TGTGCCAGCAAACCCCGGGGGTGGGGAGGGTACGAGCAGTACTTC
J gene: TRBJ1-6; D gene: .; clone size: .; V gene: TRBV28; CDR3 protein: CASSLSYPLHF; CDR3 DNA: TGTGCCAGCAGCCTATCCTATCCCCTCCACTTT
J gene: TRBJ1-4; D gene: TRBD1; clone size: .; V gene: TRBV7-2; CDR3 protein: CASSLQGATNEKLFF; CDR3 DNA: TGTGCCAGCAGCCTACAGGGGGCAACTAATGAAAAACTGTTTTTT
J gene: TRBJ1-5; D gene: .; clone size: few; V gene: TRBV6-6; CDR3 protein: CASSYPSGGDQPQHF; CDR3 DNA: TGTGCCAGCAGTTATCCCTCGGGCGGCGATCAGCCCCAGCATTTT
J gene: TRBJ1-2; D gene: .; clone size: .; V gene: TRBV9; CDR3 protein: CASTRGSSNYGYTF; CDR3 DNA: TGTGCCAGCACGCGGGGCTCCTCTAACTATGGCTACACCTTC
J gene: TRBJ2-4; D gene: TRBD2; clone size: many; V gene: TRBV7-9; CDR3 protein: CASSLGTSGSQNIQYF; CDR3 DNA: TGTGCCAGCAGCTTAGGGACTAGCGGGTCCCAAAACATTCAGTACTTC
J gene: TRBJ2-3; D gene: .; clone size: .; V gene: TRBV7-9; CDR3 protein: CATADSDRISTDTQYF; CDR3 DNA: TGTGCCACCGCTGACAGTGACAGGATCAGCACAGATACGCAGTATTTT
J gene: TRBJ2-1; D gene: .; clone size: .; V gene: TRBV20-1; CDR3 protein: CSARGWAGESNEQFF; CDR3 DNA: TGCAGTGCCCGAGGGTGGGCAGGGGAGTCCAATGAGCAGTTCTTC
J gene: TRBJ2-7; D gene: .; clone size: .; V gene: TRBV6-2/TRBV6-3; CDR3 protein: CASSYSNRFEEQYF; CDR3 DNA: TGTGCCAGCAGTTACTCGAACAGGTTTGAGGAGCAGTACTTC
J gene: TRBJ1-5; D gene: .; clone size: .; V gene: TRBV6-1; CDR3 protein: CASWNQYSNQPQHF; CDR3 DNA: TGTGCCAGCTGGAACCAGTATAGCAATCAGCCCCAGCATTTT
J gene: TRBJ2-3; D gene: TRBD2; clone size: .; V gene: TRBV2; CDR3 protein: CASNSGRAGDTQYF; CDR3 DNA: TGTGCCAGCAATAGCGGGAGGGCCGGCGATACGCAGTATTTT
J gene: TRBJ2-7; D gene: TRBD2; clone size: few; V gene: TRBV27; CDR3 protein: CATMREGLYEQYF; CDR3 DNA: TGTGCCACCATGCGGGAGGGCCTATACGAGCAGTACTTC
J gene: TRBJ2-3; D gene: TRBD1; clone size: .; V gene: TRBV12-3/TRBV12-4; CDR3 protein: CASSHLDRGDTQYF; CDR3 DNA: TGTGCCAGCAGTCACCTGGACAGGGGGGATACGCAGTATTTT
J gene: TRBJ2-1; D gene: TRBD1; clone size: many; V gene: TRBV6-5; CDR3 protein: CASKSGGSYNEQFF; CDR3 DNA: TGTGCCAGCAAATCAGGGGGCTCCTACAATGAGCAGTTCTTC
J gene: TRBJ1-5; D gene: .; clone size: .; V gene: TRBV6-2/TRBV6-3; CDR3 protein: CASSYGPISNQPQHF; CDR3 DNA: TGTGCCAGCAGTTACGGGCCTATAAGCAATCAGCCCCAGCATTTT
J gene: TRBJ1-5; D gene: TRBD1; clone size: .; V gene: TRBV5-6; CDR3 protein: CASSLGGPRDQPQHF; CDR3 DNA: TGTGCCAGCAGCTTAGGGGGCCCGAGAGACCAGCCCCAGCATTTT
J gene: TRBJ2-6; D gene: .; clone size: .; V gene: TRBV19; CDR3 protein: CASRVGGANVLTF; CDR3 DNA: TGTGCCAGTAGGGTAGGTGGGGCCAACGTCCTGACTTTC
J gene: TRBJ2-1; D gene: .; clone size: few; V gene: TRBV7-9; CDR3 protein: CASSSLVEQFF; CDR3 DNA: TGTGCCAGCAGCTCACTAGTTGAGCAGTTCTTC
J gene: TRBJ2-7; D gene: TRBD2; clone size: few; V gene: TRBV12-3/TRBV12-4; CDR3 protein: CASSSRGSGGQGQYF; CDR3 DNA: TGTGCCAGCAGCTCCCGGGGTAGCGGGGGCCAGGGGCAGTACTTC
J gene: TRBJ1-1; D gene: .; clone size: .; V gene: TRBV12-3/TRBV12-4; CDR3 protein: CASSYLPGFNTEAFF; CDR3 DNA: TGTGCCAGCAGCTACCTCCCGGGGTTTAACACTGAAGCTTTCTTT
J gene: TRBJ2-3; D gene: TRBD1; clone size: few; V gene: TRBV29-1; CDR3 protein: CSAGGVTDTQYF; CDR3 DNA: TGCAGCGCAGGGGGCGTCACAGATACGCAGTATTTT
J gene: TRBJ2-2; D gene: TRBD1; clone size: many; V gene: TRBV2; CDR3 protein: CASKKGGWNTGELFF; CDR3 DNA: TGTGCCAGCAAAAAAGGGGGCTGGAACACCGGGGAGCTGTTTTTT
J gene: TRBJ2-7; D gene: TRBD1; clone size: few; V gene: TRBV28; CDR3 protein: CASGNPGQAAYEQYF; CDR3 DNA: TGTGCCAGCGGCAACCCCGGACAGGCGGCCTACGAGCAGTACTTC
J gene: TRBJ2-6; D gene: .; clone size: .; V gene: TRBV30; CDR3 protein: CAWIPWTGANVLTF; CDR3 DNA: TGTGCCTGGATACCGTGGACTGGGGCCAACGTCCTGACTTTC
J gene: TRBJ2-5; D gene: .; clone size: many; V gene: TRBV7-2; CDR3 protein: CASSLSGRGQGRRYF; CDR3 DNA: TGTGCCAGCAGCTTAAGTGGGCGCGGCCAGGGCCGGAGGTACTTC
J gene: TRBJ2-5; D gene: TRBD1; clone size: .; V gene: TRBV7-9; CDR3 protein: CASSVTGGYQETQYF; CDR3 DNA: TGTGCCAGCAGCGTGACAGGGGGGTATCAAGAGACCCAGTACTTC
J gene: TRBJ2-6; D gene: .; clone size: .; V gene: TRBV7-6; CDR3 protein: CASSPGDAGSGANVLTF; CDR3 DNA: TGTGCCAGCAGCCCGGGGGACGCCGGCTCTGGGGCCAACGTCCTGACTTTC
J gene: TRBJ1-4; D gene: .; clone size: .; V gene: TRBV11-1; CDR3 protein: CASTLSGTTNEKLFF; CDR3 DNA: TGTGCCAGCACCTTATCCGGGACAACTAATGAAAAACTGTTTTTT
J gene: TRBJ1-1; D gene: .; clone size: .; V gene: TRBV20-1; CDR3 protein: CSAQRATNTEAFF; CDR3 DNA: TGCAGTGCTCAAAGGGCTACGAACACTGAAGCTTTCTTT
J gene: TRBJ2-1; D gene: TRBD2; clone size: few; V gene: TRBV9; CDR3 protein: CASSGTRRGYYNEQFF; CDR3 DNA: TGTGCCAGCAGCGGAACTCGGCGGGGGTACTACAATGAGCAGTTCTTC
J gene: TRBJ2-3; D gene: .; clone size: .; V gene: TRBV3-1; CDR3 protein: CASSQDRPGTQYF; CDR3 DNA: TGTGCCAGCAGCCAAGACCGACCAGGTACGCAGTATTTT
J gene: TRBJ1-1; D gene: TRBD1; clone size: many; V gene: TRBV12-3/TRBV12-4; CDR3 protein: CASSLGTGRNTEAFF; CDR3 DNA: TGTGCCAGCAGTTTGGGGACAGGGAGAAACACTGAAGCTTTCTTT
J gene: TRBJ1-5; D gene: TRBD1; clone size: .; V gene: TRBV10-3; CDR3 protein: CAIGGQGSNQPQHF; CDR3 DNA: TGTGCCATCGGCGGACAGGGCAGCAATCAGCCCCAGCATTTT
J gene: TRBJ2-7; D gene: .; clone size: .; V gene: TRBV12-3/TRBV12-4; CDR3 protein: CASSLSGTSYEQYF; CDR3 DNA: TGTGCCAGCAGTTTATCTGGGACCTCTTACGAGCAGTACTTC
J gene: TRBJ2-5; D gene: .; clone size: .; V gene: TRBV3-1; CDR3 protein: CASSQEVARETQYF; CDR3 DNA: TGTGCCAGCAGCCAAGAAGTAGCCAGGGAGACCCAGTACTTC
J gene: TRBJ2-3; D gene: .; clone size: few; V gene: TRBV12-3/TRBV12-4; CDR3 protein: CASSGVVGTDTQYF; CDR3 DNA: TGTGCCAGCAGTGGAGTTGTAGGGACAGATACGCAGTATTTT
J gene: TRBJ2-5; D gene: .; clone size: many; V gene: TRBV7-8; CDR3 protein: CASGETQYF; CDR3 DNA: TGTGCCAGCGGGGAGACCCAGTACTTC
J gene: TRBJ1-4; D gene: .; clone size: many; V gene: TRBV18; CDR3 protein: CASSTRTNEKLFF; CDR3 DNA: TGTGCCAGCTCGACACGGACTAATGAAAAACTGTTTTTT
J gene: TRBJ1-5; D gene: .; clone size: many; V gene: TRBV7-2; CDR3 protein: CASRRGTNQPQHF; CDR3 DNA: TGTGCCAGCAGAAGGGGGACAAATCAGCCCCAGCATTTT
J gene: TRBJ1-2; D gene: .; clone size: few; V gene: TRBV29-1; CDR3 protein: CSVGPGDGYTF; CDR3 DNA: TGCAGCGTTGGGCCAGGGGATGGCTACACCTTC
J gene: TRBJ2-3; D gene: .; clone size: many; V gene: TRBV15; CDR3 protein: CATSRPRLPKRDTQYF; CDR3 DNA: TGTGCCACCAGCAGACCGAGACTACCAAAACGGGATACGCAGTATTTT
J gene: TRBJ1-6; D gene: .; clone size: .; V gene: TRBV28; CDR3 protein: CASSPRGGPYNSPLHF; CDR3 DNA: TGTGCCAGCAGCCCGAGGGGGGGTCCCTATAATTCACCCCTCCACTTT
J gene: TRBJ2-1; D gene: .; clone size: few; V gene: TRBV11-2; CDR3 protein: CASSPISGEQFF; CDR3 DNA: TGTGCCAGCAGCCCCATTTCAGGGGAGCAGTTCTTC
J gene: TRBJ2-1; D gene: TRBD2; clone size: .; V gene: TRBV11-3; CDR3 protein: CASSLRTSGDNEQFF; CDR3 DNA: TGTGCCAGCAGCCTACGGACTAGCGGAGACAATGAGCAGTTCTTC
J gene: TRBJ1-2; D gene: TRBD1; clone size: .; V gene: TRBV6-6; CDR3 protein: CATQPGQGTTNYGYTF; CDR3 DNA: TGTGCCACTCAACCGGGACAGGGGACTACTAACTATGGCTACACCTTC
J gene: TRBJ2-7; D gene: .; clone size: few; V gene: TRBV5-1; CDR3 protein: CASSLSLPGASRSEQYF; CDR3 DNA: TGCGCCAGCAGCTTGAGCCTCCCCGGAGCTTCCAGGAGCGAGCAGTACTTC
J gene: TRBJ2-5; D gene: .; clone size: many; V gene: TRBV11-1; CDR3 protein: CASSLMFQQETQYF; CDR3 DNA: TGTGCCAGCAGCTTGATGTTCCAACAAGAGACCCAGTACTTC
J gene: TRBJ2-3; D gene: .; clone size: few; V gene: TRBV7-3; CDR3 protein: CASSHYSAGTDTQYF; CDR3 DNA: TGTGCCAGCAGCCATTACAGTGCTGGGACAGATACGCAGTATTTT
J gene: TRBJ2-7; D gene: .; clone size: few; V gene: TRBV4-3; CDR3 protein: CASSQGQGGTYEQYF; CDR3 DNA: TGCGCCAGCAGCCAAGGACAGGGAGGCACCTACGAGCAGTACTTC
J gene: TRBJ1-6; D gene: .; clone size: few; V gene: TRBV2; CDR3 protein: CASTGDGSSPLHF; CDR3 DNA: TGTGCCAGCACGGGGGACGGGAGTTCACCCCTCCACTTT
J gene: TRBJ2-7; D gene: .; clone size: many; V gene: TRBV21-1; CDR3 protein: CASSDLRGCSLLPIPYEQYF; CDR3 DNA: TGTGCCAGCAGCGACCTCAGAGGTTGCAGCCTGTTGCCTATTCCATACGAGCAGTACTTC
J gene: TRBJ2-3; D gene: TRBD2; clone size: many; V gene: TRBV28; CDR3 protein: CASSSGRGTQYF; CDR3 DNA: TGTGCCAGCAGTTCGGGGAGGGGTACGCAGTATTTT
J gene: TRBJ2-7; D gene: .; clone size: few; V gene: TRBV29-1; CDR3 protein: CSVSRASGYEQYF; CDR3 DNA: TGCAGCGTTTCCAGGGCCTCTGGTTACGAGCAGTACTTC